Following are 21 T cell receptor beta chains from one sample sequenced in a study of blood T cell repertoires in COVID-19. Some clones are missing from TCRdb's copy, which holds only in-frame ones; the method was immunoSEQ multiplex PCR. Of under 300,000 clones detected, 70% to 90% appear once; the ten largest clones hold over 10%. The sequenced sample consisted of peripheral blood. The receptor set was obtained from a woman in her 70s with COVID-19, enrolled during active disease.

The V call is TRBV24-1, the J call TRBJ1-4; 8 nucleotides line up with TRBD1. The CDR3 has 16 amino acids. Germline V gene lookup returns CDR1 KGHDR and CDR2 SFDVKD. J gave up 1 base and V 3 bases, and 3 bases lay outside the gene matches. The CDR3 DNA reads TGTGCCACCAGTGATGCGACAGGGGAAACTAATGAAAAACTGTTTTTT. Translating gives CATSDATGETNEKLFF.

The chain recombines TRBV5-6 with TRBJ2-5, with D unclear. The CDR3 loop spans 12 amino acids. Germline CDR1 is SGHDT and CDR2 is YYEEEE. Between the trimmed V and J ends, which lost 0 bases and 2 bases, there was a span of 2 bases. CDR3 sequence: CASSLAQETQYF. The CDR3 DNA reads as TGTGCCAGCAGCTTGGCACAAGAGACCCAGTACTTC.

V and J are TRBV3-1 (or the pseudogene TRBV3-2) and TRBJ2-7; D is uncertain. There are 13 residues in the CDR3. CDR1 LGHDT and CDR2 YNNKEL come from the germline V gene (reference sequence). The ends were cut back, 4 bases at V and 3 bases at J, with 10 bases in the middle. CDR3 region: CASSPRASYEQYF. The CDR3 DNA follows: TGTGCCAGCAGCCCCCGAGCAAGCTACGAGCAGTACTTC.

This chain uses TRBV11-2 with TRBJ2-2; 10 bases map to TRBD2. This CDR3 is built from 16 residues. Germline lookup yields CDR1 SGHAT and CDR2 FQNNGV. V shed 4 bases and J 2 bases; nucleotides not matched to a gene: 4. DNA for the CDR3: TGTGCCAGCAGCTCCTGGACTAGCGGCAACACCGGGGAGCTGTTTTTT. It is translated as CASSSWTSGNTGELFF.

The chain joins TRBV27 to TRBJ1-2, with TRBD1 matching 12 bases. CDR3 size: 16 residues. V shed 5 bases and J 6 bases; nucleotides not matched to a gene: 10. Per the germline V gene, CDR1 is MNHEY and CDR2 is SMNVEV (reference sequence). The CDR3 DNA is TGTGCCAGCAGTAGGGGGGGGACAGGGGGCGCGGATGGCTACACCTTC. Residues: CASSRGGTGGADGYTF.

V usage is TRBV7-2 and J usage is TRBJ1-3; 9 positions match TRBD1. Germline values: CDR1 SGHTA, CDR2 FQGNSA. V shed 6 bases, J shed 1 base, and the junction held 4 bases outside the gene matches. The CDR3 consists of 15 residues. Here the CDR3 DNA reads TGTGCCAGCAGTAGGACAGGGGAATCTGGAAACACCATATATTTT. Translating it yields CASSRTGESGNTIYF. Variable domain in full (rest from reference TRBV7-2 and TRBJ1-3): GAGVSQSPSNKVTEKGKDVELRCDPISGHTALYWYRQSLGQGLEFLIYFQGNSAPDKSGLPSDRFSAERTGGSVSTLTIQRTQQEDSAVYLCASSRTGESGNTIYFGEGSWLTVV.

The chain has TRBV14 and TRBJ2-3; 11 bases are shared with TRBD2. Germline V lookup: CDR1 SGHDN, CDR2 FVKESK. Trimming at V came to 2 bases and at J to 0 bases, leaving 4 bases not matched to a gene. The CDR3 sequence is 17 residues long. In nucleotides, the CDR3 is TGTGCCAGCAGCCAAAGACTAGCGGGAACTAGCACAGATACGCAGTATTTT. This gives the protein CASSQRLAGTSTDTQYF.

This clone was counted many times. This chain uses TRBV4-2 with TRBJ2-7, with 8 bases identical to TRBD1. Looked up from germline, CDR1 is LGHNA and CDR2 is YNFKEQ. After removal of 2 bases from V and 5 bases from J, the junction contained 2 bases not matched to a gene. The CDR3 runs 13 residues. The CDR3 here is CASSQQGANEQYF. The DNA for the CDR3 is TGTGCCAGCAGCCAACAGGGGGCGAACGAGCAGTACTTC.

CDR3 loop: CASRGQRETDTQYF. Written as DNA, the CDR3 is TGTGCCAGCAGGGGACAGCGAGAAACAGATACGCAGTATTTT. The chain recombines TRBV27 with TRBJ2-3; 7 positions agree with TRBD1. The trim removed 6 bases at V and 3 bases at J, leaving 6 bases unmatched. Germline lookup yields CDR1 MNHEY and CDR2 SMNVEV (reference sequence). The CDR3 loop spans 14 amino acids.

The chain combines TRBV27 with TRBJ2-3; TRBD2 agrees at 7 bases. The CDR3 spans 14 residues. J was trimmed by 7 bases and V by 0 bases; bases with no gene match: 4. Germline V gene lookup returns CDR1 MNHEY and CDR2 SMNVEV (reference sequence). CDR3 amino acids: CASSLSGGVYTQYF. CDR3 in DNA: TGTGCCAGCAGTTTATCGGGGGGGGTATATACGCAGTATTTT.

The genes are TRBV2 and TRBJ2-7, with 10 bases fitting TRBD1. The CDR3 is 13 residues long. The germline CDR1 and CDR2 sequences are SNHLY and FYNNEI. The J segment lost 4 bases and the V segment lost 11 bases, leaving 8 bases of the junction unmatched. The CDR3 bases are TGTGCCTTACTCGGGACAGGGGCATACGAGCAGTACTTC. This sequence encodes CALLGTGAYEQYF.

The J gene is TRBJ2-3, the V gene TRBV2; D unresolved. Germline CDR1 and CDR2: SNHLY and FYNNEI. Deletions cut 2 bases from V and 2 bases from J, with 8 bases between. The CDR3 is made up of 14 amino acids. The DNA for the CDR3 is TGTGCCAGCAGTGAATCGCTACTCACAGATACGCAGTATTTT. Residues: CASSESLLTDTQYF.

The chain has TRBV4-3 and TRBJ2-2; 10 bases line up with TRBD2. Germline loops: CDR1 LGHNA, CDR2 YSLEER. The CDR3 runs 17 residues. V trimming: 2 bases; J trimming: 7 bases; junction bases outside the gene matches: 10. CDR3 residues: CASSQPPAGGPGGELFF. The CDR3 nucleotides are TGCGCCAGCAGCCAACCCCCAGCGGGGGGGCCGGGCGGGGAGCTGTTTTTT.

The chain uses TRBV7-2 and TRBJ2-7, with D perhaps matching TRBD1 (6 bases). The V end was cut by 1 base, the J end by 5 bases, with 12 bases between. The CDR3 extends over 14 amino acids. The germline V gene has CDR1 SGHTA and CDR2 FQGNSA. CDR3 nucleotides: TGTGCCAGCAGCTTAGGCCAGGGGAGCCACGAGCAGTACTTC. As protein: CASSLGQGSHEQYF. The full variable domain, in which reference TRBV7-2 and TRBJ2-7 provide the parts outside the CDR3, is GAGVSQSPSNKVTEKGKDVELRCDPISGHTALYWYRQSLGQGLEFLIYFQGNSAPDKSGLPSDRFSAERTGGSVSTLTIQRTQQEDSAVYLCASSLGQGSHEQYFGPGTRLTVT.

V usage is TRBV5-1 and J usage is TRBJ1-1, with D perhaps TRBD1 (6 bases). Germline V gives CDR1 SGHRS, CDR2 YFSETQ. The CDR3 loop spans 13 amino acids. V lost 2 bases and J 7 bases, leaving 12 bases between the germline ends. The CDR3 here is CASSLNGQFEAFF. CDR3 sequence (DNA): TGCGCCAGCAGCTTAAATGGACAGTTTGAAGCTTTCTTT. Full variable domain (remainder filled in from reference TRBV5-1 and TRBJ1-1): KAGVTQTPRYLIKTRGQQVTLSCSPISGHRSVSWYQQTPGQGLQFLFEYFSETQRNKGNFPGRFSGRQFSNSRSEMNVSTLELGDSALYLCASSLNGQFEAFFGQGTRLTVV.

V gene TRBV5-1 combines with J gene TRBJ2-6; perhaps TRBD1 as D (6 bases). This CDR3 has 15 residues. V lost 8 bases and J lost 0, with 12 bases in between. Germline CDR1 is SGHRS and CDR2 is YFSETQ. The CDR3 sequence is CASTDSRSGANVLTF. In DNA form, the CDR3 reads TGCGCCAGTACGGACAGCCGCTCTGGGGCCAACGTCCTGACTTTC.

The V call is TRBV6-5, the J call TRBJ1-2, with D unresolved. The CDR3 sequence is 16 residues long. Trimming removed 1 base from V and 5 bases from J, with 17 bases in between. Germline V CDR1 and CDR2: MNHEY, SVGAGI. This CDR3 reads CASSYYPPPASYGYTF. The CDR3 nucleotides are TGTGCCAGCAGTTACTATCCCCCACCTGCGAGTTATGGCTACACCTTC.

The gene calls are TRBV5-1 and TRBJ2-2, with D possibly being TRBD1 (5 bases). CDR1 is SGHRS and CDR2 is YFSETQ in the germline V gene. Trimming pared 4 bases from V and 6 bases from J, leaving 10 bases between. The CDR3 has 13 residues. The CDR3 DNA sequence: TGCGCCAGCAGCCCCCAGGGTTCCGGGGAGCTGTTTTTT. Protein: CASSPQGSGELFF.

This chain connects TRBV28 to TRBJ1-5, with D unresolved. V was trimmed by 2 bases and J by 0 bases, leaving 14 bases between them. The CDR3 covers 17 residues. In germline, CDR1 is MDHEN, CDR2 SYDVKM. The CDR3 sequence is CASSLDQVPYSNQPQHF. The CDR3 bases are TGTGCCAGCAGTTTAGACCAGGTACCCTATAGCAATCAGCCCCAGCATTTT. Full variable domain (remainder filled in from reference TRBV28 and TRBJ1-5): DVKVTQSSRYLVKRTGEKVFLECVQDMDHENMFWYRQDPGLGLRLIYFSYDVKMKEKGDIPEGYSVSREKKERFSLILESASTNQTSMYLCASSLDQVPYSNQPQHFGDGTRLSIL.

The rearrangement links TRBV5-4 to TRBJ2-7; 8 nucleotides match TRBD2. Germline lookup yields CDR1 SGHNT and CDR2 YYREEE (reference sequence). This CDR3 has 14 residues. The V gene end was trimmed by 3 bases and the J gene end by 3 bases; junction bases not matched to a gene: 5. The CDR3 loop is CASSSRGLGYEQYF. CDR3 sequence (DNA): TGTGCCAGCAGCTCGCGGGGACTAGGCTACGAGCAGTACTTC.

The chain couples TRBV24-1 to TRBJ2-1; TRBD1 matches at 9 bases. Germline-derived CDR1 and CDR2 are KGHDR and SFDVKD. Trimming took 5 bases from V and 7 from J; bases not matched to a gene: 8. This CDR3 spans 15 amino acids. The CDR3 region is CATSGDRAFANEQFF. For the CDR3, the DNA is TGTGCCACCAGTGGGGACAGGGCATTCGCGAATGAGCAGTTCTTC.